This T cell receptor (beta chain) was captured in a study of blood T cell repertoires in COVID-19. Study summary: PBMCs, B-cell-depleted T cells, or T cells provided the cDNA or gDNA that made up the material.

Measured with immunoSEQ multiplex PCR; TCRdb has only the in-frame clones, and not every one. This sample has 180,000 or so clones, with approximately 85% found just once. The CDR3 spans 16 residues. Germline V gene sequence: CDR1 MGHRA, CDR2 YSYEKL. Trimming removed 3 bases at V and 1 base at J, with 14 bases between. Sequenced input: peripheral blood. This clonotype originated in a human donor with active or convalescent COVID-19. The donor label of this sample is uncertain. V and J are TRBV4-1 and TRBJ2-3, with D maybe TRBD2 (5 bases). The CDR3 DNA sequence: TGCGCCAGCAGCCAGAGGCTGTGGCGGGGCACAGATACGCAGTATTTT. It is translated as CASSQRLWRGTDTQYF.